This TCR beta chain was identified in a study of shared clonotypes between healthy human individuals. Study in general: Donors were a couple of women and three men aged 18 to 49.

Every subset had its genomic DNA shared out evenly among several immunoSEQ plates. TCRdb's copy holds only in-frame clones and misses some; the assay was immunoSEQ multiplex PCR. The table records a few hundred thousand clones, roughly four fifths of them present only once. Germline V gene data show CDR1 as LNHDA and CDR2 as SQIVND (reference sequence). This CDR3 has 14 residues. J was trimmed by 5 bases and V by 3 bases; bases with no gene match: 7. Specimen: PBMCs. This chain uses TRBV19 with TRBJ2-7; 7 bases agree with TRBD1. The TCR originated in a woman in her thirties or forties in good health. Some clones in this sample may be carry-over from other donors' samples. DNA of the CDR3: TGTGCCAGTAGTATTTCAGGGCAGGGGGACGAGCAGTACTTC. It is translated as CASSISGQGDEQYF.